The 21 T cell receptor beta chains listed next were all sequenced from one sample in a study of glioma-infiltrating T cells. The iRepertoire nested amplicon-rescue multiplex PCR amplified TCR alpha and beta CDR3s from RNA. TCRdb redid the calling of the multiplex PCR reads with MiXCR, one entry per CDR3 protein. Here the sample spans 150,000 or so distinct CDR3 sequences, about two fifths being singletons. Sequencing was done on a sample of glioma tissue, nonneoplastic brain tissue, or PBMCs (not recorded which). All receptors derive from a human donor with low-grade glioma or glioblastoma, undergoing nonglioma brain surgery, or in good health (not recorded which).

V and J are TRBV5-1 and TRBJ2-5, with D possibly matching TRBD1 (6 bases). The length of the CDR3 is 16 residues. V lost 4 bases to trimming and J lost 4 bases, with 20 bases between them. Germline assignment: CDR1 SGHRS and CDR2 YFSETQ. The CDR3 DNA is TGCGCCAGCAGCCCCCGGGACACCTCTTTAATAGAGACCCAGTACTTC. Encoded protein: CASSPRDTSLIETQYF.

The J gene is TRBJ2-1, the V gene TRBV6-2 or TRBV6-3; D ambiguous. Trimming took 6 bases from V and 0 from J, leaving 12 bases between them. The CDR3 runs to 15 residues. The germline CDR1 and CDR2 sequences are MNHEY and SVGEGT. The CDR3 coding sequence is TGTGCCAGCAGCCCTGGGTCTGGCTCCTACAATGAGCAGTTCTTC. Its translation: CASSPGSGSYNEQFF.

This rearrangement joins TRBV20-1 to TRBJ2-7; TRBD2 aligns across 11 bases. The CDR3 is 15 residues long. The V gene's germline CDR1 is DFQATT and CDR2 SNEGSKA (reference sequence). With V trimmed by 1 base and J by 2 bases, 4 bases remained unmatched. The CDR3 protein is CSARGLAGLAYEQYF. For the CDR3, the DNA is TGCAGTGCTAGAGGACTAGCGGGATTGGCCTACGAGCAGTACTTC.

The V call is TRBV20-1, the J call TRBJ2-7; the match to TRBD2 covers 11 bases. CDR1 and CDR2 from the germline V gene are DFQATT and SNEGSKA (reference sequence). The ends lost 0 bases at V and 6 bases at J; junction bases unmatched: 4. This CDR3 has 14 residues. CDR3 DNA: TGCAGTGCTAGAGATACTAGCGGGAGTTCCGAGCAGTACTTC. It is translated as CSARDTSGSSEQYF.

This clonotype turned up a few times. This rearrangement joins TRBV6-1 to TRBJ2-1; 8 bases are a match to TRBD2. The length of the CDR3 is 18 residues. The ends lost 2 bases at V and 0 bases at J; junction bases unmatched: 9. Germline V gene sequence: CDR1 MNHNS, CDR2 SASEGT. The CDR3 DNA reads as TGTGCCAGCAGTGAATCGGGACTAGGGGCCTACTCCTACAATGAGCAGTTCTTC. Protein product: CASSESGLGAYSYNEQFF.

This clonotype came up a few times. V and J are TRBV2 and TRBJ2-3; no clear D gene. CDR1 and CDR2 (germline): SNHLY, FYNNEI. This CDR3 has 12 residues. V lost 3 bases, J lost 4 bases, and 5 bases lay in between. Written as DNA, the CDR3 is TGTGCCAGCAGTGACTTTTCAGATACGCAGTATTTT. Translation gives CASSDFSDTQYF.

The chain carries TRBV7-8 and TRBJ1-2; D gene ambiguous. From germline, CDR1 is SGHVS and CDR2 FQNEAQ. The CDR3 has 15 residues. Trimming stripped 0 bases from V and 6 bases from J, with 14 bases between. CDR3: CASSLATEAFNGYTF. The CDR3, as DNA: TGTGCCAGCAGCTTAGCTACAGAGGCCTTTAATGGCTACACCTTC.

V usage is TRBV7-2 and J usage is TRBJ1-1, with a tentative D call TRBD1 (6 bases). V lost 4 bases and J lost 1, with 10 bases in between. Looked up from germline, CDR1 is SGHTA and CDR2 is FQGNSA. The CDR3 contains 14 residues. CDR3 amino acids: CASSSGERNTEAFF. As DNA, the CDR3 is TGTGCCAGCAGCTCAGGGGAAAGGAACACTGAAGCTTTCTTT.

This chain joins TRBV10-3 and TRBJ1-5; D gene uncertain. This CDR3 is built from 13 residues. Germline values: CDR1 ENHRY, CDR2 SYGVKD. Trimming cost V 6 bases and J 0 bases, with 6 bases left between them. CDR3 sequence (DNA): TGTGCCATCAGGGGGAGTAGCAATCAGCCCCAGCATTTT. This translates into CAIRGSSNQPQHF.

Comments on this clonotype: With a much larger clone just one base away, this may be a read error. The CDR3 here is CASSFQVNTEAFF. Written as DNA, the CDR3 is TGTGCCAGCAGTTTCCAGGTGAACACTGAAGCTTTCTTT. This rearrangement joins TRBV27 to TRBJ1-1; D not resolved. The CDR3 is 13 residues long. Trimming removed 3 bases at V and 0 bases at J, with 5 bases between. Germline V gene lookup returns CDR1 MNHEY and CDR2 SMNVEV (reference sequence).

This clonotype was counted a few times. The chain employs TRBV6-1 and TRBJ1-2; 7 bases match TRBD1. From germline, CDR1 is MNHNS and CDR2 SASEGT. Trimming at V came to 6 bases and at J to 4 bases, leaving 11 bases not matched to a gene. The CDR3 is 15 residues long. The CDR3 bases are TGTGCCAGCAGGATCGGGGACAGTGCGCTCTATGGCTACACCTTC. It encodes CASRIGDSALYGYTF.

About this clonotype itself: A much more abundant neighbour one base away suggests this may be a read error. The chain combines TRBV6-5 with TRBJ1-1; 10 bases are a match to TRBD1. The CDR3 runs to 15 residues. Per the germline V gene, CDR1 is MNHEY and CDR2 is SVGAGI. The J segment lost 6 bases and the V segment lost 7 bases, leaving 11 bases of the junction unmatched. CDR3 in amino acids: CASKKPGQGQAEAFF. Written as DNA, the CDR3 is TGTGCCAGCAAAAAGCCGGGACAGGGGCAGGCTGAAGCTTTCTTT.

This chain links TRBV27 with TRBJ2-7, with D hard to call. V was pared by 7 bases and J by 1 base, with 11 bases between. In germline, CDR1 is MNHEY, CDR2 SMNVEV (reference sequence). CDR3 size: 13 residues. Here the CDR3 DNA reads TGTGCCAGCAAGAGACTGACTTCCTACGAGCAGTACTTC. Encoded protein: CASKRLTSYEQYF.

V and J are TRBV30 and TRBJ1-2; D is uncertain. CDR1 and CDR2 from the germline V gene are GTSNPN and SVGIG (reference sequence). The germline V and J ends were trimmed by 1 base and 0 bases, with 9 bases remaining between them. The CDR3 is 14 amino acids. CDR3 DNA sequence: TGTGCCTGGAGTGGACCTGGGACTAACTATGGCTACACCTTC. This encodes CAWSGPGTNYGYTF.

The rearrangement uses TRBV6-1 and TRBJ2-1; 10 nucleotides match TRBD1. The V segment lost 9 bases and the J segment 4 bases; nucleotides outside the gene matches: 3. CDR3 length: 13 amino acids. Germline V gives CDR1 MNHNS, CDR2 SASEGT. CDR3: CARDRGFYNEQFF. DNA for the CDR3: TGTGCCAGGGACAGGGGGTTTTACAATGAGCAGTTCTTC.

CDR3 amino acids: CACRAGETQPQHF. CDR3 nucleotide sequence: TGTGCCTGCCGTGCAGGGGAGACTCAGCCCCAGCATTTT. The V and J genes are TRBV2 and TRBJ1-5, with D tentatively TRBD1 (6 bases). With 11 bases removed from V and 6 bases from J, the gap between germline ends came to 17 bases. CDR1 is SNHLY, CDR2 FYNNEI, per germline. This CDR3 is built from 13 residues.

The chain is built from TRBV20-1 and TRBJ2-1; a weak D match, TRBD1 (7 bases). The V and J ends lost 7 bases and 8 bases respectively, with 18 bases between them. Germline CDR1 reads DFQATT; CDR2 reads SNEGSKA (reference sequence). The length of the CDR3 is 13 residues. The CDR3 sequence is CSVRGRGVHEQFF. The CDR3 DNA sequence: TGCAGTGTGAGGGGCAGGGGGGTGCATGAGCAGTTCTTC.

The chain couples TRBV20-1 to TRBJ2-7; D perhaps matches TRBD1 (7 bases). CDR1 and CDR2 from the germline V gene are DFQATT and SNEGSKA (reference sequence). This CDR3 is built from 13 residues. Trimming shortened V by 4 bases and J by 2 bases, and 12 bases separated the two germline ends. The CDR3 DNA sequence: TGCAGTGCTACCGCGGGACAGACCTACGAGCAGTACTTC. Protein sequence: CSATAGQTYEQYF.

V and J are TRBV27 and TRBJ1-2, with TRBD1 matching over 8 bases. This CDR3 comprises 13 residues. Germline V gives CDR1 MNHEY, CDR2 SMNVEV (reference sequence). Trimming cost V 3 bases and J 5 bases; bases outside gene matches: 2. As DNA, the CDR3 is TGTGCCAGCAGTTTGACAGGGGCGTATGGCTACACCTTC. As protein: CASSLTGAYGYTF.

The chain is built from TRBV24-1 and TRBJ2-5; maybe TRBD2 (5 bases). V shed 3 bases and J shed 7 bases, with 11 bases lying between them. The CDR3 consists of 13 residues. The germline CDR1 and CDR2 sequences are KGHDR and SFDVKD. The CDR3 here is CATSDAGLGTQYF. The CDR3 DNA follows: TGTGCCACCAGTGATGCAGGACTCGGGACCCAGTACTTC.

The chain couples TRBV4-2 to TRBJ1-2; no clear D. Germline loops: CDR1 LGHNA, CDR2 YNFKEQ. Trimming took 1 base from V and 8 from J, leaving 14 bases between them. The CDR3 runs 14 residues. CDR3 in DNA: TGTGCCAGCAGCCAAGTAACGGATATCGGGGGCTACACCTTC. Its protein is CASSQVTDIGGYTF.